This TCR beta chain was identified during a study of sequential checkpoint blockade in melanoma. Turning to the study itself: Each arm's sequence ended with maintenance nivolumab. Under 25 patients had matched tumor biopsies before treatment and at week 13 after nivolumab or ipilimumab alone.

Regarding the study as a whole: About 30 times likelier clinical benefit followed increased tumor T-cell fraction and clonality.

The J segment lost 5 bases and the V segment lost 2 bases, leaving 2 bases of the junction unmatched. CDR3 length: 14 residues. CDR1 GTSNPN and CDR2 SVGIG come from the germline V gene (reference sequence). Note on this clone: Its antigen is unknown.

The protocol was immunoSEQ multiplex PCR, while the TCRdb copy is restricted to in-frame clones and leaves out a portion. The table shows over 2,500 clones, with roughly 20% occurring only once. Indicated treatment: randomized to nivolumab then ipilimumab (arm A) or the reverse (arm B). The chain carries TRBV30 and TRBJ1-5; 11 bases are shared with TRBD1. The sequence was obtained from a human donor with melanoma. The sample was tumor tissue (inferred from file names), taken from a patient given nivolumab and ipilimumab in sequence. The CDR3 DNA sequence: TGTGCCTGGAGTAGGACAGGGGGCGATCAGCCCCAGCATTTT. The encoded protein is CAWSRTGGDQPQHF.